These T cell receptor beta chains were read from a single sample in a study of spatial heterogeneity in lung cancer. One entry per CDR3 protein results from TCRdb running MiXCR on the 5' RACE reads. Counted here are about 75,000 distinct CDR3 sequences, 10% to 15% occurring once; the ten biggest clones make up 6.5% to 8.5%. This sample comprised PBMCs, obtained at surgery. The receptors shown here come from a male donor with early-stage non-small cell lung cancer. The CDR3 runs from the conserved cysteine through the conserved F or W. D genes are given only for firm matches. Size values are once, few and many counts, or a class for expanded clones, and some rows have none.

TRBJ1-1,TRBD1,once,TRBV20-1,CSATGQGVAEAFF,TGCAGTGCTACGGGACAGGGTGTCGCTGAAGCTTTCTTT
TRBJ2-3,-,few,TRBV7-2,CASSVSRPSTDTQYF,TGTGCCAGCAGCGTCAGTAGGCCGAGCACAGATACGCAGTATTTT
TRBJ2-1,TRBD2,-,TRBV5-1,CASSLRDGTSGGEQFF,TGCGCCAGCAGCTTGCGGGACGGGACTAGTGGCGGTGAGCAGTTCTTC
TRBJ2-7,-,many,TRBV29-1,CSVGAGSYEQYF,TGCAGCGTTGGGGCGGGCTCCTACGAGCAGTACTTC
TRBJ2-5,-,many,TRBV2,CASSGLYQETQYF,TGTGCCAGTAGCGGTCTGTACCAAGAGACCCAGTACTTC
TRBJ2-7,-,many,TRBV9,CASSVDSPYEQYF,TGTGCCAGCAGCGTAGACAGTCCCTACGAGCAGTACTTC
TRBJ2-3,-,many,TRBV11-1,CASSPKTDTDTQYF,TGTGCCAGCAGCCCAAAGACAGACACAGATACGCAGTATTTT
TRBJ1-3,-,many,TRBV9,CASTAQDSVGNTIYF,TGTGCCAGCACCGCGCAAGACAGTGTTGGAAACACCATATATTTT
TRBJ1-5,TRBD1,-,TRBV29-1,CSVSGTGSNQPQHF,TGCAGCGTGTCCGGGACAGGTAGCAATCAGCCCCAGCATTTT
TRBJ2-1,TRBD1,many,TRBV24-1,CATSDPTDRTNEQFF,TGTGCCACCAGTGACCCGACGGACAGGACCAATGAGCAGTTCTTC
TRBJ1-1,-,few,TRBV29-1,CSVAGGENTEAFF,TGCAGCGTTGCCGGCGGGGAGAACACTGAAGCTTTCTTT
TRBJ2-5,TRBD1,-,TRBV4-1,CASSQAGTGAETQYF,TGCGCCAGCAGCCAAGCCGGGACAGGGGCAGAGACCCAGTACTTC
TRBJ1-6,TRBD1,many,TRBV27,CASSLVQGAYNSPLHF,TGTGCCAGCAGTTTAGTCCAGGGGGCATATAATTCACCCCTCCACTTT
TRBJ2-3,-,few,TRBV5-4,CASSLGGVSGPADTQYF,TGTGCCAGCAGCTTGGGGGGCGTGTCGGGACCGGCAGATACGCAGTATTTT
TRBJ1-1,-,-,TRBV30,CAWSRHSNTEAFF,TGTGCCTGGAGTCGGCATTCGAACACTGAAGCTTTCTTT
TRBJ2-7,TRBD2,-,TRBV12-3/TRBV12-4,CASTPEAGVSSYEQYF,TGTGCCAGCACCCCCGAAGCGGGAGTGAGCTCCTACGAGCAGTACTTC
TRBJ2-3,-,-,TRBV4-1,CASSQDTDTQYF,TGCGCCAGCAGCCAAGATACAGATACGCAGTATTTT
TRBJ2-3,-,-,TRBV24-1,CATSDSDTQYF,TGTGCCACCAGTGATTCAGATACGCAGTATTTT
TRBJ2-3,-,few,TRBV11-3,CASSSSRGYTDTQYF,TGTGCCAGCAGCAGTTCTCGCGGGTACACAGATACGCAGTATTTT
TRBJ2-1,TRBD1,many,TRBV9,CASNRQGEDNEQFF,TGTGCCAGCAACAGACAGGGAGAGGACAATGAGCAGTTCTTC
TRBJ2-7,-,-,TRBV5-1,CASSYSSEQYF,TGCGCCAGCAGCTACAGTAGCGAGCAGTACTTC
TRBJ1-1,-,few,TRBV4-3,CASSHVGENTEAFF,TGCGCCAGCAGCCATGTCGGGGAAAACACTGAAGCTTTCTTT
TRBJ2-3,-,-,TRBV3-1,CASSQFSRGTDTQYF,TGTGCCAGCAGCCAATTTAGTCGAGGAACAGATACGCAGTATTTT
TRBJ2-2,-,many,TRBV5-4,CASSLGDGELFF,TGTGCCAGCAGCTTGGGAGACGGGGAGCTGTTTTTT
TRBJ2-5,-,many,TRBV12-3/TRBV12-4,CASSYRADEETQYF,TGTGCCAGCAGCTACAGGGCGGACGAAGAGACCCAGTACTTC
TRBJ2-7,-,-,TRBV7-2,CASSLGLGSDEQYF,TGTGCCAGCAGCTTAGGGCTAGGATCCGACGAGCAGTACTTC
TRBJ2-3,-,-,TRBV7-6,CASSSLGESTDTQYF,TGTGCCAGCAGCTCTCTAGGGGAGAGCACAGATACGCAGTATTTT
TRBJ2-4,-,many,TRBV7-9,CASSLAGQLTKNIQYF,TGTGCCAGCAGCTTAGCGGGCCAATTAACCAAAAACATTCAGTACTTC
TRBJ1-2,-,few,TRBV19,CASSIGEARYGYTF,TGTGCCAGTAGTATAGGGGAGGCTCGCTATGGCTACACCTTC
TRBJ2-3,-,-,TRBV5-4,CASVDNTDTQYF,TGTGCCAGCGTAGATAACACAGATACGCAGTATTTT
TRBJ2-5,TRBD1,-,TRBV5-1,CASSSTGGWDQTQYF,TGCGCCAGCAGTTCAACAGGGGGCTGGGATCAGACCCAGTACTTC
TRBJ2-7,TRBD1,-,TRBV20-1,CSASPNYRGENYEQYF,TGCAGTGCCAGTCCTAACTACAGGGGAGAAAACTACGAGCAGTACTTC
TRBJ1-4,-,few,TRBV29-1,CSVRRWTNEKLFF,TGCAGCGTTAGAAGATGGACTAATGAAAAACTGTTTTTT
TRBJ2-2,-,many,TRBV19,CASSIANTGELFF,TGTGCCAGTAGTATAGCCAACACCGGGGAGCTGTTTTTT
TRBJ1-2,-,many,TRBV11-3,CASSQEGRAGIHGYTF,TGTGCCAGCAGCCAAGAAGGTCGGGCGGGCATACATGGCTACACCTTC
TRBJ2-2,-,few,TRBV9,CASSATGRGGTGELFF,TGTGCCAGCAGCGCAACAGGGAGAGGGGGCACCGGGGAGCTGTTTTTT
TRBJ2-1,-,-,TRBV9,CASSAAGTPNNEQFF,TGTGCCAGCAGCGCGGCCGGGACTCCTAACAATGAGCAGTTCTTC
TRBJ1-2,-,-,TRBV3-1,CASSHWDNSNYGYTF,TGTGCCAGCAGCCATTGGGACAACTCTAACTATGGCTACACCTTC
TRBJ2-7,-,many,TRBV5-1,CASSLVEGEQYF,TGCGCCAGCAGCTTGGTGGAAGGCGAGCAGTACTTC
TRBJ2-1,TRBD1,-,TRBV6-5,CVSIRGQGSYNEQFF,TGTGTCAGCATTAGGGGACAGGGGTCCTACAATGAGCAGTTCTTC
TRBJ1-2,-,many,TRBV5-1,CASADGAVYGYTF,TGCGCCAGCGCGGACGGAGCCGTCTATGGCTACACCTTC
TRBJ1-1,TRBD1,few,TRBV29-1,CSVVQGAEAFF,TGCAGCGTTGTACAGGGGGCTGAAGCTTTCTTT
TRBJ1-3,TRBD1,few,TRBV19,CASSLDRGPLSGNTIYF,TGTGCCAGTAGTCTCGACAGGGGGCCCCTCTCGGGAAACACCATATATTTT
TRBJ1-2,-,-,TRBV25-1,CASGDIHTF,TGTGCCAGCGGCGACATCCACACCTTC
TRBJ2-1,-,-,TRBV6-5,CASSYSSGSSYNEQFF,TGTGCCAGCAGTTACTCATCGGGGAGCTCCTACAATGAGCAGTTCTTC
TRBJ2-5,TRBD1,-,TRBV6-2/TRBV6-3,CASSVTGGAGETQYF,TGTGCCAGCAGCGTCACAGGGGGCGCAGGAGAGACCCAGTACTTC